Below are 5 T cell receptor beta chains sequenced from a single sample in a study of blood T cell repertoires in COVID-19. Sequencing used immunoSEQ multiplex PCR; TCRdb keeps in-frame clones, though not all of them. The sample records 100,000 to 150,000 clones, roughly 84% being singletons. Sequencing used peripheral blood. The receptors here all came from a man aged 60-69 years with acute or convalescent COVID-19.

This clone was seen more than once but under ten times. This rearrangement joins TRBV7-9 to TRBJ2-5, with D perhaps matching TRBD2 (6 bases). The V end was cut by 11 bases, the J end by 1 base, with 14 bases between. This CDR3 contains 13 residues. Per germline, CDR1 SEHNR and CDR2 FQNEAQ (reference sequence). CDR3 in DNA: TGTGCCGGGACCCCCGGGGGCCAAGAGACCCAGTACTTC. Protein: CAGTPGGQETQYF. The entire variable domain, with the rest obtained from reference TRBV7-9 and TRBJ2-5, is as follows: DTGVSQNPRHKITKRGQNVTFRCDPISEHNRLYWYRQTLGQGPEFLTYFQNEAQLEKSRLLSDRFSAERPKGSFSTLEIQRTEQGDSAMYLCAGTPGGQETQYFGPGTRLLVL.

This chain links TRBV18 with TRBJ1-5, with D possibly TRBD1 on 6 matching bases. The ends were cut back, 6 bases at V and 2 bases at J, with 8 bases in the middle. The CDR3 runs to 13 residues. Germline lookup yields CDR1 KGHSH and CDR2 LQKENI. CDR3 region: CASSNRGNQPQHF. The CDR3 coding sequence is TGTGCCAGCTCGAACAGGGGCAATCAGCCCCAGCATTTT.

This clone was counted a few times. The V call is TRBV5-6, the J call TRBJ1-6; D is ambiguous. Germline assignment: CDR1 SGHDT and CDR2 YYEEEE. V lost 4 bases, J lost 7 bases, and 18 bases lay in between. The CDR3 spans 16 residues. CDR3 sequence reads: CASSPAPGRGNSPLHF. CDR3 DNA sequence: TGTGCCAGCAGCCCGGCCCCTGGAAGAGGGAATTCACCCCTCCACTTT.

V and J are TRBV29-1 and TRBJ2-1; TRBD2 might be the D (7 bases). Per the germline V gene, CDR1 is SQVTM and CDR2 is ANQGSEA. The CDR3 length is 14 residues. V lost 5 bases and J 0 bases, leaving 11 bases between the germline ends. The CDR3 here is CSVHREGSYNEQFF. CDR3 in DNA: TGCAGCGTTCACAGGGAGGGCTCCTACAATGAGCAGTTCTTC.

V and J are TRBV30 and TRBJ2-5, with D tentatively TRBD2 (7 bases). V lost 2 bases to trimming and J lost 2 bases, with 12 bases between them. This CDR3 comprises 14 residues. Germline loops: CDR1 GTSNPN, CDR2 SVGIG (reference sequence). The CDR3 here is CAWSRGGEQETQYF. CDR3 in DNA: TGTGCCTGGAGTCGAGGGGGGGAACAAGAGACCCAGTACTTC.